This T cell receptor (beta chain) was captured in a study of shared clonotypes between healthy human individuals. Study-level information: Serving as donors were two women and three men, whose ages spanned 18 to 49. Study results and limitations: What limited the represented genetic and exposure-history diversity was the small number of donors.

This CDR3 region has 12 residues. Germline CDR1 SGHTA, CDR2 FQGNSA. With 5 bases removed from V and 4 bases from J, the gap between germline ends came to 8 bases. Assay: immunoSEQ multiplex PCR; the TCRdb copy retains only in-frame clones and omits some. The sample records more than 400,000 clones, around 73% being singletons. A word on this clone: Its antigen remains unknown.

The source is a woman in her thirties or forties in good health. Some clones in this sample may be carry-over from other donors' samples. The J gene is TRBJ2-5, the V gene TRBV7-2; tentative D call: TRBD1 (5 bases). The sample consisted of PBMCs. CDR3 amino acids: CASSKRGETQYF. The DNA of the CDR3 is TGTGCCAGCAGCAAAAGGGGAGAGACCCAGTACTTC.